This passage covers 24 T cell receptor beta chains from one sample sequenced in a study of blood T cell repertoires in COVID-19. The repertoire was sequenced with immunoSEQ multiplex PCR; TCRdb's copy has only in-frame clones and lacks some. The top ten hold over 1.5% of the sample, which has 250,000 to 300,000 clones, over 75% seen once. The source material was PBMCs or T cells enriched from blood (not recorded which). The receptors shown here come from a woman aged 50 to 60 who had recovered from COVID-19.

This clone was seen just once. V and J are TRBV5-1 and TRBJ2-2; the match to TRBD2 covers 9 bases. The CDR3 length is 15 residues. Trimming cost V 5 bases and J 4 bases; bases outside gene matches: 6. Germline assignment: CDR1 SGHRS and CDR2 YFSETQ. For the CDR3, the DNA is TGCGCCAGCAGTATAGCGGGAGAGGGCACCGGGGAGCTGTTTTTT. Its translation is CASSIAGEGTGELFF.

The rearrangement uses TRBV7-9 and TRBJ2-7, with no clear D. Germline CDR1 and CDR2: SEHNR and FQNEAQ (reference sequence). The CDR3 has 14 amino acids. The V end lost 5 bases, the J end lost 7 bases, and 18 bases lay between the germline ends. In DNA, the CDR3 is TGTGCCAGCAGCCCGAGAATCCAGGCAGGTGAGCAGTACTTC. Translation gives CASSPRIQAGEQYF. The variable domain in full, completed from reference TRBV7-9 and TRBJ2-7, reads DTGVSQNPRHKITKRGQNVTFRCDPISEHNRLYWYRQTLGQGPEFLTYFQNEAQLEKSRLLSDRFSAERPKGSFSTLEIQRTEQGDSAMYLCASSPRIQAGEQYFGPGTRLTVT.

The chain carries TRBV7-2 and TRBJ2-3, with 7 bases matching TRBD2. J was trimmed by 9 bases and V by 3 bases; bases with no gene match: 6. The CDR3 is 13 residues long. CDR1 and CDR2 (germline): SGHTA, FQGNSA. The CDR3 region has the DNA TGTGCCAGCAGCTTGGGGAGGGGAGGGACGCAGTATTTT. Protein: CASSLGRGGTQYF.

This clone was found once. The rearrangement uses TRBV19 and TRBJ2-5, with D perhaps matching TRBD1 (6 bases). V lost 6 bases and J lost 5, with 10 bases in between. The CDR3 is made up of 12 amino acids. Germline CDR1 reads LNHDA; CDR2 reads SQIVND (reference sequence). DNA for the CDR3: TGTGCCAGTAGCCACAGGGAGGAGACCCAGTACTTC. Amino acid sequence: CASSHREETQYF.

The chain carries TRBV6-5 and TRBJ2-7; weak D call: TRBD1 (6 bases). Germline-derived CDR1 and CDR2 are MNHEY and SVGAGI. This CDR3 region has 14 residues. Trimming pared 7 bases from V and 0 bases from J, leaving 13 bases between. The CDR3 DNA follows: TGTGCCAGCAAGTATCCGGACAGCTCCTACGAGCAGTACTTC. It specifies CASKYPDSSYEQYF.

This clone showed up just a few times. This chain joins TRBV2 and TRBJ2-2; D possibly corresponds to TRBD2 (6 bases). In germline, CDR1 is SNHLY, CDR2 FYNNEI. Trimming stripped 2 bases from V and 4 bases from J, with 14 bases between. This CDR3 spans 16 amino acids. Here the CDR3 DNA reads TGTGCCAGCAGTGAACGTCTAGCGACTCGCACCGGGGAGCTGTTTTTT. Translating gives CASSERLATRTGELFF.

The CDR3 sequence: CASSWDRGRVGANVLTF. CDR3 in DNA: TGCGCCAGCAGCTGGGACAGGGGGCGGGTTGGGGCCAACGTCCTGACTTTC. The V and J genes are TRBV5-1 and TRBJ2-6; TRBD1 matches 12 bases. Unmatched junction bases numbered 4, after V lost 3 bases and J lost 3 bases. Germline CDR1 is SGHRS and CDR2 is YFSETQ. There are 17 residues in the CDR3.

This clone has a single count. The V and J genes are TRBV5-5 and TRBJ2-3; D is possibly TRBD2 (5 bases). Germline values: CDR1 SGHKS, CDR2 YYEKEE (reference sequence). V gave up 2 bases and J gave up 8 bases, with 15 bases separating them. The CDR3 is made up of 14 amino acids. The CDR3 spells CASSFLRAGATQYF. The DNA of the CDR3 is TGTGCCAGCAGCTTCTTACGGGCGGGCGCTACGCAGTATTTT. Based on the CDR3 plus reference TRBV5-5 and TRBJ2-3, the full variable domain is DAGVTQSPTHLIKTRGQQVTLRCSPISGHKSVSWYQQVLGQGPQFIFQYYEKEERGRGNFPDRFSARQFPNYSSELNVNALLLGDSALYLCASSFLRAGATQYFGPGTRLTVL.

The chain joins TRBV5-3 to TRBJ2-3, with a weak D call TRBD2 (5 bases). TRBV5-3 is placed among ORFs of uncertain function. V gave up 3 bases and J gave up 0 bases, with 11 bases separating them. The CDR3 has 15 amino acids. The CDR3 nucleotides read TGTGCCAGAAGCTCCGCGAGGGCTAGCACAGATACGCAGTATTTT. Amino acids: CARSSARASTDTQYF.

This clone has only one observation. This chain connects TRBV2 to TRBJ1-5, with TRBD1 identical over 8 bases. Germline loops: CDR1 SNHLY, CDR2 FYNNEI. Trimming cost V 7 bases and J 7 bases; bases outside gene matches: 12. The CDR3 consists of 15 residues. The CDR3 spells CASKTGQDLLQPQHF. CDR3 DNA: TGTGCCAGCAAGACGGGACAGGATCTTTTGCAGCCCCAGCATTTT.

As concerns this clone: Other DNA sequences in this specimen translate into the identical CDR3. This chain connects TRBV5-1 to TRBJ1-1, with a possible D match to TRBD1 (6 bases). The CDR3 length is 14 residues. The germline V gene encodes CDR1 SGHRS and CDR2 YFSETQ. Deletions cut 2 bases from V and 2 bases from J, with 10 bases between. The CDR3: CASSLQGTNTEAFF. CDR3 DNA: TGCGCCAGCAGCTTACAGGGAACTAACACTGAAGCTTTCTTT.

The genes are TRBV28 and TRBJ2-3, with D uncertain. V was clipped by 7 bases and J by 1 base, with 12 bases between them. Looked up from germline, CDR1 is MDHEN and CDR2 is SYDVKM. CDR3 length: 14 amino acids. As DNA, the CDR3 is TGTGCCAGCACCCTTCTCGTCGGCACAGATACGCAGTATTTT. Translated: CASTLLVGTDTQYF. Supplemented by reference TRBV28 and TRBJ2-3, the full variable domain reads DVKVTQSSRYLVKRTGEKVFLECVQDMDHENMFWYRQDPGLGLRLIYFSYDVKMKEKGDIPEGYSVSREKKERFSLILESASTNQTSMYLCASTLLVGTDTQYFGPGTRLTVL.

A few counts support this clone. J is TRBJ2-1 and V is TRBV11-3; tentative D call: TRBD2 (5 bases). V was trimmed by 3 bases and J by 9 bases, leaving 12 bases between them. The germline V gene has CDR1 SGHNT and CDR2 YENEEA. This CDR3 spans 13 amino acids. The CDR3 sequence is CASSLTEGGEQFF. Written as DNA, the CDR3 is TGTGCCAGCAGCTTGACCGAGGGTGGTGAGCAGTTCTTC.

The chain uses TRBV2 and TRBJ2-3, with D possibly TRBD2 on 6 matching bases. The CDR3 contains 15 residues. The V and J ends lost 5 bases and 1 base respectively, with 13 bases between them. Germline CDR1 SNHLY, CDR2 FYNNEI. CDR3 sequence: CASSILAAGTDTQYF. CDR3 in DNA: TGTGCCAGCAGTATTTTAGCGGCGGGCACAGATACGCAGTATTTT.

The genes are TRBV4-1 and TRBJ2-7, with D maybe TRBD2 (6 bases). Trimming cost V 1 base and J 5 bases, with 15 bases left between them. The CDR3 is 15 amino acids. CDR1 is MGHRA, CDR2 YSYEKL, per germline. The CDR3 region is CASSQAGGTWDEQYF. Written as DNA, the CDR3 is TGCGCCAGCAGCCAAGCAGGCGGGACGTGGGACGAGCAGTACTTC.

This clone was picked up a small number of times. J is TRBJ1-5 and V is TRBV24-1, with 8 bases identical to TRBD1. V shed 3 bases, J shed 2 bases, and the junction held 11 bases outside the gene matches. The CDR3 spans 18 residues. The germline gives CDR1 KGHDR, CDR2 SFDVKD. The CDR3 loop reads CATSDPTTGVGGNQPQHF. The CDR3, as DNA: TGTGCCACCAGTGATCCTACGACAGGGGTAGGGGGCAATCAGCCCCAGCATTTT.

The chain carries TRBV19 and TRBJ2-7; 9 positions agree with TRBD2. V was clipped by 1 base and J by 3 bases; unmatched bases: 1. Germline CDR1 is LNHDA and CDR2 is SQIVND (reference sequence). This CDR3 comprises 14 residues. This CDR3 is CASSIGGRGYEQYF. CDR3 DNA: TGTGCCAGTAGTATAGGCGGGAGGGGCTACGAGCAGTACTTC.

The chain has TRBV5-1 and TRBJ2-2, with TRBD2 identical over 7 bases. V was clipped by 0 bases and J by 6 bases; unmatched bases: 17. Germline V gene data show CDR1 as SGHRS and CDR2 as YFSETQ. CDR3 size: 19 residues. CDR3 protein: CASSLGGVGGRSGAGELFF. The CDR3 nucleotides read TGCGCCAGCAGCTTGGGAGGTGTTGGCGGGAGATCTGGCGCCGGGGAGCTGTTTTTT.

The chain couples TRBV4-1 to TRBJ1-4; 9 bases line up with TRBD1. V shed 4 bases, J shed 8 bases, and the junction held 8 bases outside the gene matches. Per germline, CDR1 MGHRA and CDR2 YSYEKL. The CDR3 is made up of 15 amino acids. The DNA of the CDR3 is TGCGCCAGCAGCCCTCGGGACAGGGTTTTAGAAAAACTGTTTTTT. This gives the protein CASSPRDRVLEKLFF.

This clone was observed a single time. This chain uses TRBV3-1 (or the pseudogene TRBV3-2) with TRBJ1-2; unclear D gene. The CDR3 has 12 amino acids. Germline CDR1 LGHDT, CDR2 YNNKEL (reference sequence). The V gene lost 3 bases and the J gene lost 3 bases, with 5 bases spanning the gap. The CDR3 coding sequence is TGTGCCAGCAGCCAGGGAGACTATGGCTACACCTTC. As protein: CASSQGDYGYTF.

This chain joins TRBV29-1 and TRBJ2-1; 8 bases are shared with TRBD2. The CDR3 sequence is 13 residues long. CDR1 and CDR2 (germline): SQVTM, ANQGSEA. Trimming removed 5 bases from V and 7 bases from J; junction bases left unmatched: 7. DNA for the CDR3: TGCAGCGTTTCTAGCGGGCTAGTAAATGAGCAGTTCTTC. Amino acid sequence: CSVSSGLVNEQFF.

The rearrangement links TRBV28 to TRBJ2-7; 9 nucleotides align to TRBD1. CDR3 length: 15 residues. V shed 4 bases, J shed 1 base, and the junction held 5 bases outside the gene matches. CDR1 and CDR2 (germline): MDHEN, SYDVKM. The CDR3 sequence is CASSWSTGGSYEQYF. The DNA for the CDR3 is TGTGCCAGCAGTTGGTCGACAGGGGGTTCCTACGAGCAGTACTTC.

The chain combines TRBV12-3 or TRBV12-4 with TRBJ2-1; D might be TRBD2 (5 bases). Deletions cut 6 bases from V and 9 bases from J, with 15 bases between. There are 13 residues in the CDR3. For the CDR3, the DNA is TGTGCCAGCAGCCCTGGACTGGTGGCTGAGCAGTTCTTC. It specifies CASSPGLVAEQFF.

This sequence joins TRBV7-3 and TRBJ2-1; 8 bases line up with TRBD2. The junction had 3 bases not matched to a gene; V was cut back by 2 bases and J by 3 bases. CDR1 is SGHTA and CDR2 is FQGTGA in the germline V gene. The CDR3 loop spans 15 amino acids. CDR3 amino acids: CASSLGAGGYNEQFF. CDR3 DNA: TGTGCCAGCAGCTTAGGGGCGGGAGGCTACAATGAGCAGTTCTTC.